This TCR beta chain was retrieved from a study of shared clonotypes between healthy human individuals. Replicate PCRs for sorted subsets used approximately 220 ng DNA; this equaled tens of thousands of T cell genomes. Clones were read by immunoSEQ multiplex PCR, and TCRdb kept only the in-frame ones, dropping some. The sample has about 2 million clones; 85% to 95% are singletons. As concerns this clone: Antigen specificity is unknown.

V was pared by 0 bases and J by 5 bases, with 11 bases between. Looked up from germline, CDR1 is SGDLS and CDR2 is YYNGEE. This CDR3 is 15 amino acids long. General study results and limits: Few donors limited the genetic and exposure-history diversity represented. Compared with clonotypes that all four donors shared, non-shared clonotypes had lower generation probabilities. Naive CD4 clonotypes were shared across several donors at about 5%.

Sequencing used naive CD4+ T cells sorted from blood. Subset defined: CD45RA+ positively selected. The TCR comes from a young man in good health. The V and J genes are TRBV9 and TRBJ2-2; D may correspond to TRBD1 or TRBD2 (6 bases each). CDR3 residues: CASSVVLGGTGELFF. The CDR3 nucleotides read TGTGCCAGCAGCGTAGTCCTAGGGGGGACCGGGGAGCTGTTTTTT.